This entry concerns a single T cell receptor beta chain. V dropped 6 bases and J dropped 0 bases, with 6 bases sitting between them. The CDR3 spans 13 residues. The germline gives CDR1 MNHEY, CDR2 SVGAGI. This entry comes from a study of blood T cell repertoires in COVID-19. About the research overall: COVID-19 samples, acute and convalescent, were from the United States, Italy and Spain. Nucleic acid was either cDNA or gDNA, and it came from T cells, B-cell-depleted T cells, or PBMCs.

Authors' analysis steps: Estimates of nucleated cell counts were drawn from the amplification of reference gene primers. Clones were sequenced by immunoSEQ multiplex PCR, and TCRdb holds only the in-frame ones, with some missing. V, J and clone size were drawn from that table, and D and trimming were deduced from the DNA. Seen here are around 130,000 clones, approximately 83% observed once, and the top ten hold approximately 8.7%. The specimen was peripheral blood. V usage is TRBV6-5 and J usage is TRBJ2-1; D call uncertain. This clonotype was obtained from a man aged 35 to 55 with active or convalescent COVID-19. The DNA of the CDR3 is TGTGCCAGCAGCTTGAGCTCCTACAATGAGCAGTTCTTC. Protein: CASSLSSYNEQFF.